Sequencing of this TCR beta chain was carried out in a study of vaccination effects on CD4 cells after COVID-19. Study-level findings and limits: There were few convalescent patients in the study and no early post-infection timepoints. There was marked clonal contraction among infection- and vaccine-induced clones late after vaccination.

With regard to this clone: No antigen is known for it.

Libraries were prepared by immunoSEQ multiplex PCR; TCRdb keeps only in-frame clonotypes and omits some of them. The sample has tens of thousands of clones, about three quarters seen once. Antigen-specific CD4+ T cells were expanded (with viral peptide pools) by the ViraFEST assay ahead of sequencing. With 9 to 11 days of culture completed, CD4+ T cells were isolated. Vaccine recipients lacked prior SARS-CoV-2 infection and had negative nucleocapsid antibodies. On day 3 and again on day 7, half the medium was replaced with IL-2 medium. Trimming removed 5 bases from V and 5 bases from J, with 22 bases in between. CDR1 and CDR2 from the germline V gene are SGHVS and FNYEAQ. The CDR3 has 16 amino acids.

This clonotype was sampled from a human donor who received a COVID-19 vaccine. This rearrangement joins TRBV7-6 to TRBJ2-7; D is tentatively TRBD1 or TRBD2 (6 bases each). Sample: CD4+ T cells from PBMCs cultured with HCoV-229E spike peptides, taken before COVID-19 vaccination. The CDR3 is CASSARAPTGRNEQYF. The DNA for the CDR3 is TGTGCCAGCAGCGCACGGGCCCCAACAGGGAGGAACGAGCAGTACTTC.